The following is a T cell receptor beta chain sequence with its context. This clone was recorded once. No cognate antigen has been identified for it. Per-base qualities were not stored, and no clone one base away is much larger. Using the immunoSEQ hsTCRbeta Kit, TCR beta CDR3 regions were sequenced from DNA. Concerning the study's data processing: The ImmunoSEQ Analyzer was used to analyse the TCR sequencing data. T cell clonality was defined as 1 minus Pielou's evenness, as computed on productive rearrangements. To measure T cell diversity, the inverse Simpson index was applied to productive templates. T cell density was TCR beta template counts normalized to usable DNA, estimated by amplifying and sequencing housekeeping genes. TCR metrics were compared across histologic stages using two-sided Kruskal-Wallis tests. Not all clones reach the TCRdb copy of this immuneACCESS table, which keeps in-frame sequences only. Checked studies attribute under half of the gap to unresolved V genes and leave the rest unexplained. V and J calls plus clone size are reproduced from that table; the DNA served to infer D and trimming. The table for this sample lists under 7,500 clones; roughly three quarters of them were counted only once. In total, the top ten clones hold under 8% of the sample.

The sample comes from a study of immune evolution from preneoplasia to lung adenocarcinoma (dated by TCRdb to about 2021). About the study as a whole: HLA loss of heterozygosity was seen in approximately 6.7%, 15% and 36% of AIS, MIA and ADC lesions, and in no AAH lesions. The study combined immune gene expression, TCR sequencing and multiplex immunofluorescence to profile immune contexture across lung adenocarcinoma precursors and invasive adenocarcinoma. Resected precursor lesions (AAH, AIS, MIA) and invasive adenocarcinomas were compared against paired morphologically normal lung tissue. Sample size was determined by specimen availability and not by a prior power calculation. The immune data were integrated with whole exome sequencing and methylation data obtained from the same cohort of nodules. In total, the cohort included roughly 53 patients with pulmonary nodules, all of whom underwent surgical resection. TCR sequencing data were obtained from approximately 56 patients. It was reported in the study that 90 to 120 samples were used for TCR sequencing. POLYSOLVER was used to infer Class I HLA alleles from exome data, while LOHHLA was used to detect allele-specific HLA loss.

Between 2014 and 2017, the patients underwent resection in either Japan or China. The histologic diagnosis of each case was independently confirmed on H&E slides by two lung cancer pathologists. Premalignant or tumor cells were enriched for nucleic acid extraction by macro-dissection performed after pathologic assessment. DNA was isolated from FFPE tissue using the AllPrep DNA/RNA FFPE Kit. The research as a whole found: Because all patients were from Japan and China, applicability to Western populations was uncertain. Compared with EGFR-mutant or double wild-type lesions, KRAS-mutant nodules had the highest T cell clonality. The findings rested on association rather than direct causation, and larger cohorts with long-term follow-up and longitudinal biopsies were considered necessary. Normal lung showed the highest clonality, whereas later-stage lesions appeared to have higher T cell density and diversity but lower clonality. The highest top T cell clone frequencies were observed in normal lung, and a progressive decrease in top T cell clone frequencies appeared to occur from AAH through AIS, MIA and invasive adenocarcinoma.

The CDR3 starts with the cysteine, ends with the phenylalanine, and has 13 residues. The read is trimmed to its CDR3 DNA, 39 bases read in frame from base 1. Clipping removes 6 bases from V and 10 bases from J, with 8 as the unmatched junction base count. The germline V gene provides CDR1 MDHEN and CDR2 SYDVKM. The receptor was isolated from a person aged 50 or older with lung adenocarcinoma. Rearrangement joined TRBV28 to TRBJ2-1; the junction holds 8 bases that match TRBD1. Sample: FFPE minimally invasive lung adenocarcinoma tissue. What the cell subset or site label conveys for this sample: micro-invasive lung adenocarcinoma (MIA). DNA sequence: TGTGCCAGCAGATGGACAGGGAAAGGCGAGCAGTTCTTC. This sequence encodes CASRWTGKGEQFF.